A single sample gave rise to the 17 T cell receptor beta chains below, sequenced in a study of Ad26.COV2.S vaccination and SARS-CoV-2 variants. Treatment defined: around 19 received Ad26.COV2.S at low or high dose, single or two shots; roughly five received placebo; per-sample allocation not given. Sampling occurred on day 63 after the first vaccine or placebo injection. This table comes from immunoSEQ multiplex PCR, and its TCRdb copy is limited to in-frame clones, with some not included. The data contain 440,000 or so clones, roughly 87% of them singletons. The specimen comprised peripheral blood, sampled in a trial of Ad26.COV2.S vaccine versus placebo. Source of these receptors: a person aged 18-60 years who received the Ad26.COV2.S COVID-19 vaccine or a placebo.

The chain carries TRBV7-2 and TRBJ2-1, with 8 bases that match TRBD2. In germline, CDR1 is SGHTA, CDR2 FQGNSA. The CDR3 totals 19 residues. V was pared by 4 bases and J by 1 base, with 15 bases of the junction left unmatched. Here the CDR3 reads CASSSRVLAARKSYNEQFF. The CDR3 region has the DNA TGTGCCAGCAGCTCGAGGGTACTAGCGGCAAGGAAGTCCTACAATGAGCAGTTCTTC.

Here the CDR3 DNA reads TGTGCCAGCAGTTACCCAGTGACAGGATTAAGAGCTGAAGCTTTCTTT. Its protein is CASSYPVTGLRAEAFF. This sequence joins TRBV6-6 and TRBJ1-1, with D perhaps TRBD1 (6 bases). There are 16 residues in the CDR3. The germline gives CDR1 MNHNY, CDR2 SVGAGI (reference sequence). V lost 2 bases and J 6 bases, leaving 19 bases between the germline ends.

The genes are TRBV2 and TRBJ1-1; the D gene is possibly TRBD1 (5 bases). CDR1 and CDR2 from the germline V gene are SNHLY and FYNNEI. The length of the CDR3 is 12 residues. V was pared by 6 bases and J by 11 bases, with 16 bases between. CDR3 region: CASRGDGVLAFF. The CDR3 coding sequence is TGTGCCAGCAGGGGGGACGGTGTACTGGCTTTCTTT.

The chain carries TRBV19 and TRBJ1-5; D is unclear. Trimming pared 5 bases from V and 4 bases from J, leaving 15 bases between. Germline CDR1 is LNHDA and CDR2 is SQIVND (reference sequence). The CDR3 totals 15 residues. The CDR3 protein is CASSLRMSSNQPQHF. CDR3 DNA: TGTGCCAGTAGTCTCCGGATGAGTTCAAATCAGCCCCAGCATTTT.

The CDR3 here is CASSTGDRRHYEQYF. As DNA, the CDR3 is TGTGCCAGCAGCACAGGGGACCGCAGACACTACGAGCAGTACTTC. The chain employs TRBV7-2 and TRBJ2-7; 7 bases line up with TRBD1. Germline V lookup: CDR1 SGHTA, CDR2 FQGNSA. The CDR3 totals 15 residues. V lost 5 bases and J lost 3; bases outside the gene matches: 10.

Of note for this clone: One end of the junction is discordant with germline, which a read error may explain. The chain is built from TRBV27 and TRBJ2-1, with D maybe TRBD1 (6 bases). The CDR3 sequence is 12 residues long. Germline values: CDR1 MNHEY, CDR2 SMNVEV (reference sequence). The CDR3: CASSFGGQGFLF. CDR3 coding DNA: TGTGCCAGCAGTTTCGGAGGTCAGGGGTTCCTCTTC.

The CDR3 protein is CASRHRENSNQPQHF. The CDR3 DNA follows: TGTGCCAGCCGACACAGAGAGAATAGCAATCAGCCCCAGCATTTT. The chain combines TRBV28 with TRBJ1-5; no reliable D call. Trimming stripped 8 bases from V and 0 bases from J, with 14 bases between. Germline V gives CDR1 MDHEN, CDR2 SYDVKM. This CDR3 spans 15 amino acids. The full variable domain, rest sourced from reference TRBV28 and TRBJ1-5, is DVKVTQSSRYLVKRTGEKVFLECVQDMDHENMFWYRQDPGLGLRLIYFSYDVKMKEKGDIPEGYSVSREKKERFSLILESASTNQTSMYLCASRHRENSNQPQHFGDGTRLSIL.

This clone has a handful of counts. The chain recombines TRBV3-1 (or the pseudogene TRBV3-2) with TRBJ1-1; D not certain. Germline V CDR1 and CDR2: LGHDT, YNNKEL (reference sequence). The CDR3 spans 15 residues. The germline V and J ends were trimmed by 0 bases and 2 bases, with 10 bases remaining between them. CDR3 region: CASSQEWSRNTEAFF. The CDR3 nucleotides are TGTGCCAGCAGCCAAGAGTGGAGCCGAAACACTGAAGCTTTCTTT.

The chain uses TRBV14 and TRBJ2-1, with 13 bases lining up with TRBD2. Per the germline V gene, CDR1 is SGHDN and CDR2 is FVKESK. CDR3 length: 19 amino acids. J was trimmed by 0 bases and V by 2 bases; bases with no gene match: 7. The CDR3 sequence: CASSQKLAGGPHSYNEQFF. The CDR3 DNA reads as TGTGCCAGCAGCCAAAAACTAGCGGGAGGGCCTCACTCCTACAATGAGCAGTTCTTC.

This chain links TRBV5-4 with TRBJ1-1; D call uncertain. Germline CDR1 is SGHNT and CDR2 is YYREEE (reference sequence). Between the trimmed V and J ends, which lost 4 bases and 12 bases, there was a span of 16 bases. CDR3 length: 12 residues. CDR3 nucleotides: TGTGCCAGCAGCCGAGGGAGTAGTAGGTCTTTCTTT. As protein: CASSRGSSRSFF.

The V call is TRBV27, the J call TRBJ1-1; TRBD1 might be the D (6 bases). This CDR3 has 15 residues. Germline values: CDR1 MNHEY, CDR2 SMNVEV (reference sequence). V gave up 0 bases and J gave up 2 bases, with 10 bases separating them. The CDR3 sequence: CASSLSTGGNTEAFF. The CDR3 DNA follows: TGTGCCAGCAGTTTATCGACGGGGGGCAACACTGAAGCTTTCTTT.

The genes are TRBV5-1 and TRBJ2-3; D remains unclear. The CDR3 extends over 16 amino acids. V lost 2 bases and J 0 bases, leaving 13 bases between the germline ends. Per the germline V gene, CDR1 is SGHRS and CDR2 is YFSETQ. The CDR3 here is CASSFGLHASTDTQYF. The CDR3 DNA is TGCGCCAGCAGCTTTGGTCTCCACGCTAGCACAGATACGCAGTATTTT.

The chain uses TRBV5-5 and TRBJ2-3; no definite D call. In germline, CDR1 is SGHKS, CDR2 YYEKEE (reference sequence). V lost 3 bases, J lost 0 bases, and 5 bases lay in between. The length of the CDR3 is 13 residues. The CDR3 DNA sequence: TGTGCCAGCAGCTCTCCTAGCACAGATACGCAGTATTTT. This sequence encodes CASSSPSTDTQYF.

This rearrangement joins TRBV6-5 to TRBJ1-4, with D possibly TRBD1 on 5 matching bases. Germline V gives CDR1 MNHEY, CDR2 SVGAGI. Deletions cut 6 bases from V and 7 bases from J, with 18 bases between. This CDR3 is built from 15 residues. The CDR3 is CASSILGGLGEKLFF. CDR3 nucleotide sequence: TGTGCCAGCAGCATACTTGGGGGATTGGGTGAAAAACTGTTTTTT.

The chain uses TRBV11-2 and TRBJ2-2; D unclear. The length of the CDR3 is 14 residues. Trimming cost V 4 bases and J 3 bases, with 9 bases left between them. The germline CDR1 and CDR2 sequences are SGHAT and FQNNGV. The CDR3 loop is CASSSRSDTGELFF. The DNA of the CDR3 is TGTGCCAGCAGCTCCCGTTCTGACACCGGGGAGCTGTTTTTT. Drawing the rest from reference TRBV11-2 and TRBJ2-2, the complete variable domain is EAGVAQSPRYKIIEKRQSVAFWCNPISGHATLYWYQQILGQGPKLLIQFQNNGVVDDSQLPKDRFSAERLKGVDSTLKIQPAKLEDSAVYLCASSSRSDTGELFFGEGSRLTVL.

V is TRBV28 and J is TRBJ1-5; TRBD1 is a possible D gene (5 bases). Trimming removed 2 bases from V and 4 bases from J, with 9 bases in between. Looked up from germline, CDR1 is MDHEN and CDR2 is SYDVKM. The CDR3 is 14 residues long. CDR3 DNA: TGTGCCAGCAGTTTAGGGGCCATTAATCAGCCCCAGCATTTT. Translated, it gives CASSLGAINQPQHF.

The chain is built from TRBV7-8 and TRBJ2-7; D is unresolved. Germline V gene sequence: CDR1 SGHVS, CDR2 FQNEAQ. The CDR3 has 14 residues. Trimming shortened V by 5 bases and J by 5 bases, and 16 bases separated the two germline ends. The CDR3 bases are TGTGCCAGCAGCGAAAAATCGGGCGGCCACGAGCAGTACTTC. Amino acids: CASSEKSGGHEQYF.